This T cell receptor (beta chain) was sequenced in a study of T cell responses to AZD1222 COVID-19 vaccine (dated by TCRdb to the early 2020s). Background for the entire study: AZD1222 recipients given second doses at about 4 weeks or at about 12 weeks were pooled, since spike-specific TCR depth and breadth were not found to differ between the two schedules. Trial participants were enrolled by age into 18-55, 56-69 and 70-plus year subgroups, with about 150, 27 and 61 TCR-sequenced participants respectively. TCR sequencing was performed for roughly 250 trial participants, of whom around 200 were given two doses of AZD1222 and around 26 were given two doses of MenACWY control vaccine.

The paper as a whole reports these results and caveats: Vaccine-associated CD4 TCRs spanned the whole spike protein, with dominant responses in regions 160-218 and 743-854. Nearly half of unique spike-specific TCRs reportedly recognized epitopes outside regions mutated in the B.1.351 and B.1.1.7 variants. Most participants were white British and females outnumbered males, and the authors suggested that clonal diversity may have been underestimated. Conclusions about previously exposed vaccinees are limited because only six or seven AZD1222 recipients were SARS-CoV-2 seropositive at baseline. The 56-69-year group was small, and its depth increase did not reach significance, likely because of low power. Because no day 14 peak-response samples were available, the repertoires could be characterized only after the peak T cell response. A significant rise in spike-specific TCR breadth and depth was observed after two AZD1222 doses relative to day 0 and relative to MenACWY recipients.

The label giving this sample's time point can be read as: baseline before first vaccination. Samples from vaccinated people were obtained from the UK trials COV001 and COV002, which included a single-blind randomized controlled phase 2/3 trial of AZD1222 (ChAdOx1 nCoV-19) in healthy adults. For TCRbeta chain sequencing, PBMC samples were collected from trial participants at day 0 and at day 28 after the second dose. The CDR3 regions of human TCRbeta chains were analyzed by immunosequencing. Regarding the original processing steps: Repertoire TCRs were checked for matches against a reference library of SARS-CoV-2-specific TCRs that had been generated using the MIRA antigen-specificity platform. Breadth meant the fraction of unique TCRs that were SARS-CoV-2-associated, whereas depth meant the fraction of total T cells that were SARS-CoV-2-associated. Using the MIRA data, each spike-specific TCR was mapped to the spike region that the TCR reacts to and placed in a CD4 or CD8 class. Log10-transformed breadth and depth values were compared by one-way ANOVA with Sidak's multiple comparisons tests. The clones in this table, taken by TCRdb from immuneACCESS, are in-frame only. Not every clone is retained; where verified, under half of the shortfall comes from an unresolved V gene, and the cause of the rest is unknown. V and J calls and clone size are those listed in that table; D and trimming were worked out from the DNA. The sample table shows about 140,000 clones, and approximately 90% are seen once. The ten largest clonotypes hold under 2.5% of the sample.

The CDR3 spans 10 residues, from the cysteine through the phenylalanine. Only CDR3 DNA remains: 30 bases, in frame from the first base. The V and J ends are trimmed by 2 bases and 8 bases, leaving 6 bases between them. In the germline V gene (reference sequence), CDR1 corresponds to GTSNPN and CDR2 to SVGIG. About this clone: Its recognized antigen is unknown. There are no base qualities to consult, and no much larger clone falls within one base.

This TCR derives from an adult in good health. Here the sequenced sample was peripheral blood, taken on day 0 of AZD1222 vaccination. The V and J segments used are TRBV30 and TRBJ1-2, with no reliable assignment of the D segment. The CDR3 sequence is CAWSPPGYTF. The DNA reads TGTGCCTGGAGTCCCCCGGGCTACACCTTC.